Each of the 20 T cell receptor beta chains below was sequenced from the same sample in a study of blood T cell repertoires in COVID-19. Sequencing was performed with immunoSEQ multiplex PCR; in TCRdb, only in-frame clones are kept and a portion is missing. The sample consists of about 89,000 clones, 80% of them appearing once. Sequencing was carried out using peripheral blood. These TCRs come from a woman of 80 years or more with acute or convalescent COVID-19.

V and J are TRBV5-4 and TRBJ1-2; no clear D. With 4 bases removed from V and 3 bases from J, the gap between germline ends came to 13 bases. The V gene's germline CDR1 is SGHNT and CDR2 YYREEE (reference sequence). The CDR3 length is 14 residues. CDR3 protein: CASSVGLSDYGYTF. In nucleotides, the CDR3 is TGTGCCAGCAGCGTAGGACTTAGTGACTATGGCTACACCTTC.

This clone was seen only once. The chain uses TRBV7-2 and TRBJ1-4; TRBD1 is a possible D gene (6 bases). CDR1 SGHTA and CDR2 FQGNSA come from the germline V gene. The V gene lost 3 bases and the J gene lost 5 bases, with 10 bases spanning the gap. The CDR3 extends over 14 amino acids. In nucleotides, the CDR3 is TGTGCCAGCAGCTTTGGTAGGGGGAATGAAAAACTGTTTTTT. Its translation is CASSFGRGNEKLFF.

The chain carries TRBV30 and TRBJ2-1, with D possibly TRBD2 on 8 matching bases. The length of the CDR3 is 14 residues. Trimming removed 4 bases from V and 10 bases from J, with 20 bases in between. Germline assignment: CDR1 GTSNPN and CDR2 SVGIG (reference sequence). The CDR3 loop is CAWKQAGVRGEQFF. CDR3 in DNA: TGTGCCTGGAAACAAGCGGGAGTCAGGGGGGAGCAGTTCTTC.

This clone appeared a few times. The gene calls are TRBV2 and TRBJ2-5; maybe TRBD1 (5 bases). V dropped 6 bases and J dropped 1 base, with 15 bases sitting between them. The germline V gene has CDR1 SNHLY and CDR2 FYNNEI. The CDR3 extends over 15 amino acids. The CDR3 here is CASRGARPIQETQYF. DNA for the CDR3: TGTGCCAGCAGAGGGGCGCGGCCCATCCAAGAGACCCAGTACTTC.

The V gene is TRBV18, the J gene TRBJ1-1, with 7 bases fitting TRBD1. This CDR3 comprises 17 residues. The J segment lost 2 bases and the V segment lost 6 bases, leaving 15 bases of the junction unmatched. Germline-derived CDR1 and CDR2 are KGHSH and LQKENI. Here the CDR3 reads CASSRQGPPMVNTEAFF. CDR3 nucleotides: TGTGCCAGCTCGCGACAGGGACCACCTATGGTAAACACTGAAGCTTTCTTT.

The CDR3 sequence: CASSQGLAERTDTQYF. The CDR3 region has the DNA TGTGCCAGCAGCCAAGGACTAGCGGAAAGAACAGATACGCAGTATTTT. The genes are TRBV4-2 and TRBJ2-3, with TRBD2 identical over 9 bases. This CDR3 spans 16 amino acids. V dropped 1 base and J dropped 3; count of bases not matched to a gene: 5. The germline gives CDR1 LGHNA, CDR2 YNFKEQ.

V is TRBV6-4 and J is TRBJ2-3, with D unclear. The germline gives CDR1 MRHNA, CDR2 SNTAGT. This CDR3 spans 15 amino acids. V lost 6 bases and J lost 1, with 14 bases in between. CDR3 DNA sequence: TGTGCCAGCAGCCCTAGATCGGCCCGCACAGATACGCAGTATTTT. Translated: CASSPRSARTDTQYF.

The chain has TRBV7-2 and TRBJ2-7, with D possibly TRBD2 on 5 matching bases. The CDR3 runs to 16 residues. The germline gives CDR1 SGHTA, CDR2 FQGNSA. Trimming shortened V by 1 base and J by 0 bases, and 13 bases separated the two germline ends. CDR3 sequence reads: CASSLGAGGTSYEQYF. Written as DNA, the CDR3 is TGTGCCAGCAGCTTAGGGGCGGGTGGCACCTCCTACGAGCAGTACTTC.

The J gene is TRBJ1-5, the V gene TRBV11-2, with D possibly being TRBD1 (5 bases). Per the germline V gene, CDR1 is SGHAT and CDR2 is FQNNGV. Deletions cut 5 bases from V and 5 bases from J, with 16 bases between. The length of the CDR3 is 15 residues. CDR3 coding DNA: TGTGCCAGCAGCGAAGGGGCGGGGACCCATCAGCCCCAGCATTTT. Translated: CASSEGAGTHQPQHF.

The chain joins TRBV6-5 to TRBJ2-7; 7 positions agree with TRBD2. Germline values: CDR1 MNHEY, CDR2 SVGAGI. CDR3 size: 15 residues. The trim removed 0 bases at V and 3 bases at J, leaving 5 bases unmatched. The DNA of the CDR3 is TGTGCCAGCAGTTACTCAGCGGGGAGCCACTACGAGCAGTACTTC. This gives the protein CASSYSAGSHYEQYF.

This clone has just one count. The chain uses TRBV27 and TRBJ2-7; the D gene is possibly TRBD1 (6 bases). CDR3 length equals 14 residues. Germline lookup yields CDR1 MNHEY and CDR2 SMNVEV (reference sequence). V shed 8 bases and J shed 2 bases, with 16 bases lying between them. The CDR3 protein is CASGPGDKTYEQYF. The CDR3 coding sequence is TGTGCCAGCGGCCCCGGGGACAAAACCTACGAGCAGTACTTC.

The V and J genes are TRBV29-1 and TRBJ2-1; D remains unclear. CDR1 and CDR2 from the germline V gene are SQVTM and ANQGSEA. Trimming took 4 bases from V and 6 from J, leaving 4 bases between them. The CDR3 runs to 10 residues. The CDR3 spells CSVGVNEQFF. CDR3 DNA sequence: TGCAGCGTTGGAGTCAATGAGCAGTTCTTC.

The CDR3 loop reads CASSRAAPSAEQYF. Written as DNA, the CDR3 is TGTGCCAGCAGTCGAGCTGCCCCTTCCGCCGAGCAGTACTTC. J is TRBJ2-7 and V is TRBV6-5; D is uncertain. With 5 bases removed from V and 6 bases from J, the gap between germline ends came to 17 bases. The CDR3 has 14 residues. Germline V gene lookup returns CDR1 MNHEY and CDR2 SVGAGI.

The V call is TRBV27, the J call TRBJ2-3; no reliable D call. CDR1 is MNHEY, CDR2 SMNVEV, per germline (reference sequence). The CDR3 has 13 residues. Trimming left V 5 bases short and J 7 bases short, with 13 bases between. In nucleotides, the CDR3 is TGTGCCAGCAGTCAACCCCCTACTTATACGCAGTATTTT. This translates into CASSQPPTYTQYF.

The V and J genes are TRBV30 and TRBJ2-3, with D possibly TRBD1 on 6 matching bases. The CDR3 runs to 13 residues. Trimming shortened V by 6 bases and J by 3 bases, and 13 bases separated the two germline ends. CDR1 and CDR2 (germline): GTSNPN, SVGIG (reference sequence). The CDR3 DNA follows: TGTGCCTGCACAGGGTCAGGGACAGATACGCAGTATTTT. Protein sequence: CACTGSGTDTQYF.

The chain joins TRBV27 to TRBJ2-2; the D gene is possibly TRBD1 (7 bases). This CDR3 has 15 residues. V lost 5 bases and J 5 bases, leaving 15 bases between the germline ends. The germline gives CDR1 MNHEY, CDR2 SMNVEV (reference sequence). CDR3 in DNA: TGTGCCAGCAGTCATAGACAGGGAGGAACCGGGGAGCTGTTTTTT. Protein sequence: CASSHRQGGTGELFF.

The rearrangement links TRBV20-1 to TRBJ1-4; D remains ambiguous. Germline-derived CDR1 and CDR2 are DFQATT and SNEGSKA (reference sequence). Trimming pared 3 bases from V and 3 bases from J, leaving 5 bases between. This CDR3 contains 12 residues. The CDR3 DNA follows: TGCAGTGCTAGTATATCTAATGAAAAACTGTTTTTT. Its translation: CSASISNEKLFF.

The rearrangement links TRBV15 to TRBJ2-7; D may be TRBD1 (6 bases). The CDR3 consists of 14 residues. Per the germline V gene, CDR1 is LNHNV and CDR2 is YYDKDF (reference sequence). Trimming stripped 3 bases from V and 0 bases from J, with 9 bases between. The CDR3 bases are TGTGCCACCAGCAGCGACAGGAGCTCCTACGAGCAGTACTTC. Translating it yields CATSSDRSSYEQYF.

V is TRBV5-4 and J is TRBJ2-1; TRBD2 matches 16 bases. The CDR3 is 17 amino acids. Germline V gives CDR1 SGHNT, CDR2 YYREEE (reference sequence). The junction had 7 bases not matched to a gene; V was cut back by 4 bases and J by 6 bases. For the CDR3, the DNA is TGTGCCAGCAGCGCGGGACTAGCGGGGGGGCTTGGCAATGAGCAGTTCTTC. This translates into CASSAGLAGGLGNEQFF.

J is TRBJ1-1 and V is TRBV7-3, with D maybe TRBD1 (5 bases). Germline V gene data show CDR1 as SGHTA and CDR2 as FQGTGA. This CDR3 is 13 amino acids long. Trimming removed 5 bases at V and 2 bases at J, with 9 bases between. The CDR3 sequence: CASSATVNTEAFF. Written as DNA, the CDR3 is TGTGCCAGCAGCGCGACAGTTAACACTGAAGCTTTCTTT.